This T cell receptor beta chain was obtained from a study of blood T cells in healthy people across ages. Germline V lookup: CDR1 SQVTM, CDR2 ANQGSEA. Trimming shortened V by 1 base and J by 1 base, and 12 bases separated the two germline ends. This CDR3 has 15 amino acids. For the second PCR, which ran for roughly 7 to 11 cycles, a sample-barcoded 5' primer and a J-beta primer mix were used. Through a template-switch adaptor with 12 random nucleotides, each cDNA molecule received a tag. Each sample yielded at least 2.5 million CDR3-containing paired-end reads. From the 5' RACE reads, TCRdb called clonotypes with MiXCR, one entry per CDR3 protein. The data show about 1.8 million distinct CDR3 sequences, about 50% seen once.

This sequence was found in a woman between 40 and 55 years old in good health. V is TRBV29-1 and J is TRBJ2-3, with D possibly matching TRBD1 (5 bases). The sample taken for sequencing was blood. For the CDR3, the DNA is TGCAGCGTTGAAGTTCCAGCCAGGGGCACAGATACGCAGTATTTT. Amino acids: CSVEVPARGTDTQYF.